This TCR beta chain is from a study of blood T cell repertoires in COVID-19. Germline V gives CDR1 MNHNY, CDR2 SVGAGI (reference sequence). The trim removed 6 bases at V and 1 base at J, leaving 5 bases unmatched. The CDR3 totals 15 residues. This table comes from immunoSEQ multiplex PCR, and its TCRdb copy is limited to in-frame clones, with some not included. The sample holds about 210,000 clones; around four fifths are singletons and the top ten take approximately 8.1%. The clonotype was recovered from a woman aged 50 to 60 with active or convalescent COVID-19. The V gene is TRBV6-6, the J gene TRBJ2-1; 8 bases agree with TRBD2. Input material: peripheral blood. The CDR3 is CASRLAGGSYNEQFF. CDR3 nucleotides: TGTGCCAGCAGGTTGGCGGGGGGTTCCTACAATGAGCAGTTCTTC.